This record concerns one T cell receptor (beta chain) sequence. It lacks a known antigen. Base qualities are not at hand, and no much larger clone is one base apart. For this chain, trimming is 6 bases at the V end and 5 bases at the J end, and the number of junction bases without a gene match is 10. Sequences SGHTA (CDR1) and FQGNSA (CDR2) are obtained from the germline V gene. The CDR3 starts with the cysteine, ends with the phenylalanine, and has 15 residues. The CDR3 DNA has 45 bases and is translated from base 1. The cohort comprised approximately 700 healthy bone marrow donors. At the time of sampling, all cohort members were nominally healthy, though unrecorded immune exposures were likely present. The donor was CMV seronegative and was included in the group of about 400 seronegative cohort members. Each donor provided a peripheral blood sample, and peripheral blood mononuclear cells were used for TCR beta sequencing. The Qiagen DNeasy Blood Extraction Kit was used to extract genomic DNA from the blood cell samples.

These data come from a study of cytomegalovirus exposure and HLA in healthy donors (dated by TCRdb to 2017 to 2019). Study-level background: In an earlier analysis of under 600 of the donors, about 260 Gb of sequence data and 100 million or so unique TCR beta sequences from about 180 million T cells were reported. An early release covering 500 to 750 HLA-typed donors comprised roughly 300 gigabases of sequencing data and roughly 85 million unique TCR sequences. The genetic ancestry cluster associated with self-reported Caucasian donors included 70% to 85% of the approximately 400 genotyped donors. The study was designed to test whether signatures of past pathogen exposure could be identified by cataloging public T cell receptors. The study profiled the T cell repertoires of around 700 subjects by immunosequencing and related them to cytomegalovirus serostatus. A separate validation cohort of over 95 different subjects was used in addition to the 666-subject first cohort. To predict cytomegalovirus infection status, the study combined high-throughput TCR immunosequencing, statistical association of individual TCRs with disease status, and machine learning. In a later analysis, previously published TCR beta repertoires from more than 500 donors were re-analyzed and high-resolution HLA genotyping was added so that TCR occurrence patterns could be studied. The later analysis used no new phenotypic data to find candidate immune exposures, relying instead on TCR beta sequences and their occurrence across donors. An earlier analysis of several hundred of the donors applied high-throughput TCR beta sequencing to assess whether each TCR beta V gene segment acted as functional or pseudogenic. Donor age, sex, ethnicity and CMV serostatus were collected together with the repertoire data. In a later genetic analysis, genome-wide SNP genotypes for about 65% of the roughly 670 donors were used, and that subset was treated as a discovery cohort. All discovery cohort repertoires had been generated on a single sequencing platform. HLA typing covered class I and class II loci at four-digit resolution. Typing coverage differed by locus: A, B, C, DRB1 and DQB1 were typed in roughly 620-630 donors, DQA1 in 522, DPA1 in around 610, and DPB1 in roughly 450. A handful of DR-DQ haplotypes were handled as single units for association and clustering because linkage in the cohort was strong. On average, roughly 240,000 unique TCR beta nucleotide sequences were sequenced per donor among several hundred genotyped donors of the cohort, with approximately 18% of those sequences being non-productive. Points the paper makes about the study in general: Several of the top co-occurrence clusters appeared to be linked to parvovirus B19, influenza, CMV and Epstein-Barr virus, according to a later analysis. In a later analysis, HLA-associated TCR beta chains showed more clonal expansion and lower generation probabilities than non-associated chains that were equally common. According to the authors, the approach could potentially be generalized to other disease states and immunological phenotypes. Sequencing depth was assumed to be roughly uniform across donors in the presence/absence analyses, though that assumption may not hold. In a later analysis, TCR association rates were found to vary across HLA loci, with the most associated TCRs seen for DRB1 alleles and the fewest for HLA-C alleles. Immune exposure information for the cohort was limited to CMV serostatus. In this cohort, only TCR beta chains were sequenced, and detectable features were limited by the absence of alpha or paired-chain data. Correlated functional status among segregating V segments might reflect linkage disequilibrium, but an unknown experimental factor could not be ruled out. A total of 150 or so TCR beta chains were listed by the study as associated with cytomegalovirus. In both the original and validation cohorts, the classifier was reported to diagnose cytomegalovirus status with high specificity and sensitivity. When HLA alleles, especially DR and DQ, strongly co-occurred, TCR associations were difficult to assign to individual alleles. According to a later analysis, most CMV-associated TCR beta chains appeared to be HLA-restricted, and the HLA associations seemed to be driven largely by CMV exposure. Compared with the roughly 710-donor mean, donors in an Asian-associated ancestry cluster had fewer N-insertions in productive TCRs, according to a later genetic analysis. Because the 87-base-pair reads could not distinguish some IMGT-functional V segments, including TRBV6-2 and TRBV6-3, those segments were excluded. A later genetic analysis associated a missense DCLRE1C variant with V-gene and J-gene trimming of TCR beta chains, and an independent cohort replicated the association. Because HLA typing was missing for some donors at each locus, association tests included only the typed subset. A group of highly shared sequence variants was considered likely to be a technical artifact of the sequencing pipeline. A few of the identified cytomegalovirus-associated TCR beta chains were confirmed in vitro to be specific for cytomegalovirus antigens. Most TCR sequences were observed very rarely across donors, whereas some public TCRs were present in many individuals. Because counts were too low, about 17 rarely observed V segments, including chromosome 9 orphons, were excluded from the earlier analysis of under 650 of the donors. In an earlier analysis of more than 450 of the donors, most TCR beta V segments were observed in productive rearrangements about 87% or about 30% of the time, broadly matching IMGT annotations. A further reported finding was that TCR beta sequences accurately predicted the HLA-A and HLA-B alleles for most subjects in the first cohort. At a false discovery rate of 0.05, a later analysis linked around 17,000 TCR beta sequences to specific HLA alleles.

Libraries were constructed by the immunoSEQ multiplex PCR assay. A mixture of 60 forward primers for TCR Vbeta segments and 13 reverse primers for TCR Jbeta segments was used in the multiplex PCR. The CDR3 region of rearranged TCR beta genes was amplified from genomic DNA with a multiplex PCR assay. The Illumina HiSeq System was used to sequence the amplified TCR beta libraries as 87-base-pair reads. In the original analysis: A later analysis counted tens of millions of unique TCR beta chains across the 550 to 800 repertoires, and roughly 11 million of these chains were shared by at least two donors. To remove PCR and sequencing errors, raw reads were error-corrected and collapsed into unique sequences using a nearest-neighbor algorithm that merged closely related sequences. CDR3 sequences were aligned to IMGT reference sequences to assign V, D and J gene segments. For a sequence to be retained, a match of at least six nucleotides to both a V gene segment and a J gene segment was required. Rearrangements were classified as productive when the CDR3 lacked stop codons and remained in frame with V and J, and all other rearrangements were classified as non-productive. CDR3 was defined by IMGT convention, running from the second conserved V-encoded cysteine to the conserved J-encoded phenylalanine. In an earlier analysis of more than 550 of the donors, sequences lacking an unambiguous match to a single V gene segment were excluded. An earlier analysis of fewer than 650 of the donors classified V segments as functional when productive rearrangements were above 56.7% and as segregating when the standard deviation between donors was above 5%. A statistical classification framework was built to diagnose cytomegalovirus status from the catalog of TCR beta chain sequences. In a later analysis, V and J genes were assigned by comparing TCR nucleotide sequences against IMGT/GENE-DB human TR gene sequences. The TCRdist pipeline was used in a later analysis to assign CDR3 sequences and most-parsimonious VDJ recombination scenarios. A later analysis defined each TCR beta chain by its CDR3 amino acid sequence plus V-gene family, and excluded reads lacking a unique V-gene family. As a way to deal with suspected cross-contamination and a sequencing artifact, a later analysis dropped roughly 600 nucleotide sequences that were highly shared and had low generation probability. In a later analysis, a clonal expansion index was calculated for each public chain from normalized within-repertoire ranks of inferred template counts. In a later analysis, generation probabilities were computed with a VDJ recombination model fitted to out-of-frame rearrangements, and the resulting probabilities were checked against IGoR. Hypergeometric tests were used in a later analysis to score TCR-TCR, TCR-HLA and TCR-CMV co-occurrence, with a repertoire-size bias correction applied to the TCR pairs. To estimate false discovery rates, a later analysis permuted the HLA or CMV assignments 20 times. A later analysis grouped co-occurring TCRs with DBSCAN, adding TCRdist sequence similarity when clustering within HLA-allele-positive subsets. Co-occurrence clustering excluded repertoires with fewer than 30,000 or more than 120,000 public chains, plus five with anomalous nucleotide sharing. In TCRdb, the immuneACCESS table is reduced to in-frame sequences with V and J assigned. These tables do not hold every clone; where another copy was compared, an unresolved V gene accounts for under half, and the others remain unexplained. V, J and clone size are those of that table, while D and trimming were read from the DNA. This sample has about 210,000 clones in its table, and about 75% of those were observed once. 1.5% to 2% of the sample comes from the top ten.

The source of this sequence is a male donor in good health and CMV-seronegative. The rearranged segments are TRBV7-2 and TRBJ2-7, and 10 junction bases match TRBD1. Material for sequencing was PBMCs. The CDR3 region: CASRLRDRGFHEQYF. In nucleotide form, the sequence is TGTGCCAGCAGGCTCCGGGACAGGGGTTTCCACGAGCAGTACTTC.